This T cell receptor (beta chain) was obtained from a study of blood T cell repertoires in COVID-19. Germline CDR1 is MNHEY and CDR2 is SVGEGT. CDR3 length: 13 amino acids. Trimming stripped 0 bases from V and 15 bases from J, with 15 bases between. The table came from immunoSEQ multiplex PCR; TCRdb's copy has only in-frame clones and leaves some out. The sample has 150,000 or so clones; over 75% are singletons. The chain combines TRBV6-2 or TRBV6-3 with TRBJ1-5, with a tentative D call TRBD1 (5 bases). The sequence came from a man aged 60 to 75 with COVID-19, enrolled during active disease. The sample taken for sequencing was peripheral blood. The CDR3, as DNA: TGTGCCAGCAGTTACTCGTTGGGACTTAGCGGGCATTTT. This sequence encodes CASSYSLGLSGHF.